The present entry profiles one TCR beta chain with its context. Its target is unknown. TCRdb keeps only in-frame clones here, not all; method: immunoSEQ multiplex PCR. The sample holds around 73,000 clones; around 90% are singletons and the top ten take 3% to 4%. These data come from a study of cytomegalovirus exposure and HLA in healthy donors. Whole-study context: The 130 or so validation repertoires, a later analysis reported, used the same platform as the roughly 710 first-cohort repertoires. Findings and caveats of the study: Specific recognition of CMV antigens was confirmed in vitro for three chains (all CMV-associated). Among TCR sequences, most were rare, though some public TCRs appeared in many donors.

The CDR3 runs to 17 residues. The TCR originated in a woman aged 18 to 35 in good health and CMV-seropositive. The sample consisted of PBMCs. The chain links TRBV21-1 to TRBJ1-5; no DNA check was done on the table's D call, TRBD1. TRBV21-1 is a listed pseudogene. CDR3 nucleotides: TGTGCCAGCAGGGCCGGGACAGAGACATATAGCAATCAGCCCCAGCATTTT. Amino acid sequence: CASRAGTETYSNQPQHF.